Listed here are 28 T cell receptor beta chains from one sample, sequenced in a study of human T cells and chemical hapten exposure. Described time point: pre-sensitization, week 0. The treatment is: therapeutic diphenylcyclopropenone sensitization with weekly scalp DPC. Via MiXCR, TCRdb re-called the RACE reads, giving one row per CDR3 protein. The sample carries about 98,000 distinct CDR3 sequences, about a tenth recorded once. Sequenced material: whole blood, taken in connection with sensitization to the hapten diphenylcyclopropenone (DPC). Every receptor here comes from a woman in her sixties or seventies with alopecia areata. Some clones in this sample may be carry-over from other donors' samples.

The chain uses TRBV2 and TRBJ1-5, with D unclear. Trimming left V 7 bases short and J 3 bases short, with 7 bases between. CDR1 SNHLY and CDR2 FYNNEI come from the germline V gene. This CDR3 is built from 12 residues. The chain's CDR3 is CASTASNQPQHF. CDR3 coding DNA: TGTGCCAGCACAGCGTCCAATCAGCCCCAGCATTTT.

This clonotype was seen ten or more times. The chain carries TRBV7-9 and TRBJ1-1, with 10 bases matching TRBD1. V shed 5 bases, J shed 6 bases, and the junction held 12 bases outside the gene matches. CDR3 length: 16 residues. The germline V gene encodes CDR1 SEHNR and CDR2 FQNEAQ (reference sequence). The CDR3 DNA sequence: TGTGCCAGCAGCCTGGGACAGGGGAGAGGGTCGCCTGAAGCTTTCTTT. Translating gives CASSLGQGRGSPEAFF.

The gene calls are TRBV7-2 and TRBJ1-5; no clear D. The V end was cut by 5 bases, the J end by 5 bases, with 10 bases between. Germline CDR1 and CDR2: SGHTA and FQGNSA. The CDR3 is made up of 13 amino acids. Written as DNA, the CDR3 is TGTGCCAGCAGCCAAGGGCATTATCAGCCCCAGCATTTT. Protein sequence: CASSQGHYQPQHF. The entire variable domain, with the rest obtained from reference TRBV7-2 and TRBJ1-5, is as follows: GAGVSQSPSNKVTEKGKDVELRCDPISGHTALYWYRQSLGQGLEFLIYFQGNSAPDKSGLPSDRFSAERTGGSVSTLTIQRTQQEDSAVYLCASSQGHYQPQHFGDGTRLSIL.

This clonotype occurred many times. The rearrangement links TRBV20-1 to TRBJ2-3, with 10 bases fitting TRBD1. J gave up 3 bases and V 6 bases, and 6 bases lay outside the gene matches. The CDR3 has 14 residues. CDR1 is DFQATT, CDR2 SNEGSKA, per germline (reference sequence). CDR3 nucleotide sequence: TGCAGTGCCGTGGGACAGGGGCGGACAGATACGCAGTATTTT. Translation gives CSAVGQGRTDTQYF.

This clonotype was found a few times. The V gene is TRBV5-1, the J gene TRBJ2-5; a weak D match, TRBD1 (6 bases). This CDR3 contains 14 residues. V was cut by 2 bases and J by 2 bases, with 10 bases left in between. Germline-derived CDR1 and CDR2 are SGHRS and YFSETQ. CDR3 loop: CASSLQGMQETQYF. DNA for the CDR3: TGCGCCAGCAGCTTACAGGGAATGCAAGAGACCCAGTACTTC.

This clonotype occurred many times. The chain joins TRBV7-9 to TRBJ1-1; tentatively, D is TRBD1 (5 bases). The CDR3 totals 15 residues. Trimming left V 1 base short and J 0 bases short, with 9 bases between. Germline V lookup: CDR1 SEHNR, CDR2 FQNEAQ (reference sequence). The CDR3 DNA reads TGTGCCAGCAGCTTAGGACAGTGGATGAACACTGAAGCTTTCTTT. Protein product: CASSLGQWMNTEAFF.

This clonotype was counted many times. This chain joins TRBV13 and TRBJ1-4; the D gene is possibly TRBD1 (5 bases). This CDR3 spans 14 amino acids. Germline CDR1 PRHDT, CDR2 FYEKMQ (reference sequence). With 5 bases removed from V and 4 bases from J, the gap between germline ends came to 11 bases. This CDR3 is CASSLRQFNEKLFF. In nucleotides, the CDR3 is TGTGCCAGCAGCCTACGACAGTTTAATGAAAAACTGTTTTTT.

This clonotype was detected many times. The rearrangement joins TRBV18 to TRBJ2-7, with no clear D. The germline V and J ends were trimmed by 4 bases and 6 bases, with 10 bases remaining between them. The CDR3 has 12 amino acids. Germline assignment: CDR1 KGHSH and CDR2 LQKENI. The CDR3 loop is CASSRTAIEQYF. CDR3 nucleotide sequence: TGTGCCAGCTCACGGACCGCCATCGAGCAGTACTTC.

The V and J genes are TRBV6-5 and TRBJ2-6; no clear D gene. The V gene's germline CDR1 is MNHEY and CDR2 SVGAGI. The V gene lost 0 bases and the J gene lost 1 base, with 19 bases spanning the gap. This CDR3 is built from 20 residues. CDR3 sequence: CASSYSLGTDSRSGANVLTF. Here the CDR3 DNA reads TGTGCCAGCAGTTACTCTTTGGGAACAGATTCTAGGTCTGGGGCCAACGTCCTGACTTTC.

This clonotype was picked up many times. CDR3 sequence reads: CASSPIPGQGNTGELFF. The CDR3 nucleotides are TGTGCCAGCAGCCCCATCCCGGGACAGGGCAACACCGGGGAGCTGTTTTTT. The J gene is TRBJ2-2, the V gene TRBV6-6, with 9 bases identical to TRBD1. The CDR3 is 17 residues long. The V segment lost 6 bases and the J segment 2 bases; nucleotides outside the gene matches: 10. Germline loops: CDR1 MNHNY, CDR2 SVGAGI (reference sequence).

In its sample, this clonotype was seen many times. The V and J genes are TRBV14 and TRBJ2-7; D not resolved. Trimming stripped 3 bases from V and 5 bases from J, with 8 bases between. CDR3 length: 12 residues. Germline CDR1 SGHDN, CDR2 FVKESK. DNA for the CDR3: TGTGCCAGCAGCCAGTACCTCCACGAGCAGTACTTC. Translating it yields CASSQYLHEQYF.

This chain links TRBV18 with TRBJ1-1; TRBD1 is a possible D gene (5 bases). V lost 6 bases, J lost 4 bases, and 15 bases lay in between. The CDR3 totals 14 residues. Per the germline V gene, CDR1 is KGHSH and CDR2 is LQKENI. CDR3 protein: CASSPRGDGTEAFF. In nucleotides, the CDR3 is TGTGCCAGCTCCCCGAGGGGCGATGGCACTGAAGCTTTCTTT.

There are a few counts of this clonotype. The genes are TRBV12-3 or TRBV12-4 and TRBJ2-3; 8 bases agree with TRBD1. This CDR3 region has 15 residues. Unmatched junction bases numbered 8, after V lost 5 bases and J lost 4 bases. CDR3 region: CASSPGQGGSDTQYF. DNA of the CDR3: TGTGCCAGCAGTCCCGGACAGGGCGGATCAGATACGCAGTATTTT.

This clonotype came up a few times. V usage is TRBV7-3 and J usage is TRBJ1-1, with no clear D. Trimming pared 4 bases from V and 2 bases from J, leaving 5 bases between. The CDR3 has 12 amino acids. Germline V CDR1 and CDR2: SGHTA, FQGTGA. In DNA, the CDR3 is TGTGCCAGCAGCTCTTCCAACACTGAAGCTTTCTTT. This gives the protein CASSSSNTEAFF.

This clonotype was counted a few times. The J gene is TRBJ2-7, the V gene TRBV2, with D maybe TRBD2 (6 bases). Germline lookup yields CDR1 SNHLY and CDR2 FYNNEI. The CDR3 is 15 residues long. V dropped 6 bases and J dropped 1 base, with 16 bases sitting between them. For the CDR3, the DNA is TGTGCCAGCAGGGAGGGTGGATTCCGATCCTACGAGCAGTACTTC. Protein sequence: CASREGGFRSYEQYF.

Ten or more counts support this clonotype. The V gene is TRBV5-1, the J gene TRBJ1-1; D gene ambiguous. The V gene lost 2 bases and the J gene lost 2 bases, with 7 bases spanning the gap. The CDR3 runs 13 residues. Looked up from germline, CDR1 is SGHRS and CDR2 is YFSETQ. This chain's CDR3 is CASSFSSNTEAFF. For the CDR3, the DNA is TGCGCCAGCAGCTTTTCATCTAACACTGAAGCTTTCTTT.

This clonotype has at least ten counts. The chain uses TRBV10-3 and TRBJ2-5, with 12 nucleotides matching TRBD2. The V gene's germline CDR1 is ENHRY and CDR2 SYGVKD. J was trimmed by 5 bases and V by 6 bases; bases with no gene match: 7. The CDR3 runs 15 residues. The CDR3 here is CAISWTSGERETQYF. The CDR3 DNA is TGTGCCATCAGCTGGACTAGCGGGGAGCGGGAGACCCAGTACTTC.

In this sample, this clonotype turned up many times. The rearrangement links TRBV4-1 to TRBJ2-7; 7 bases match TRBD1. This CDR3 is built from 15 residues. Germline loops: CDR1 MGHRA, CDR2 YSYEKL. The V gene end was trimmed by 1 base and the J gene end by 0 bases; junction bases not matched to a gene: 3. CDR3 amino acids: CASSQGQGSSYEQYF. CDR3 bases: TGCGCCAGCAGCCAAGGACAGGGAAGCTCCTACGAGCAGTACTTC.

This clonotype was seen at least ten times. The chain joins TRBV7-2 to TRBJ2-3; D call uncertain. V lost 5 bases, J lost 5 bases, and 11 bases lay in between. This CDR3 region has 13 residues. The germline CDR1 and CDR2 sequences are SGHTA and FQGNSA. This chain's CDR3 is CASSRSDIDTQYF. The CDR3 nucleotides read TGTGCCAGCAGCAGAAGTGATATAGATACGCAGTATTTT.

This clonotype has more than one count but fewer than ten. The chain couples TRBV20-1 to TRBJ2-1; TRBD2 might be the D (7 bases). The V and J ends lost 0 bases and 0 bases respectively, with 12 bases between them. Germline V gene lookup returns CDR1 DFQATT and CDR2 SNEGSKA (reference sequence). The CDR3 contains 16 residues. This chain's CDR3 is CSARDWRGGSYNEQFF. The CDR3 DNA reads TGCAGTGCTAGAGATTGGAGGGGGGGCTCCTACAATGAGCAGTTCTTC.

The chain joins TRBV10-2 to TRBJ1-4; maybe TRBD1 (6 bases). The CDR3 is 12 residues long. The ends were cut back, 9 bases at V and 6 bases at J, with 11 bases in the middle. Germline V gives CDR1 WSHSY, CDR2 SAAADI. The CDR3 nucleotides read TGCGCCAGTTCAGGGGATTATGAAAAACTGTTTTTT. Translation gives CASSGDYEKLFF.

This clonotype showed up many times. The genes are TRBV10-3 and TRBJ2-7; 10 bases match TRBD1. CDR1 is ENHRY, CDR2 SYGVKD, per germline. CDR3 length: 15 amino acids. J lost 4 bases, V lost 3 bases, and 6 bases had no gene match. This CDR3 reads CAISDAGTGVYEQYF. The DNA of the CDR3 is TGTGCCATCAGTGACGCCGGGACAGGGGTGTACGAGCAGTACTTC.

This clonotype was counted many times. The chain combines TRBV4-1 with TRBJ1-1; D is possibly TRBD1 (6 bases). The CDR3 has 15 amino acids. Germline-derived CDR1 and CDR2 are MGHRA and YSYEKL. V lost 1 base and J lost 1, with 10 bases in between. The CDR3 bases are TGCGCCAGCAGCCAAGCTCCGGGACAGAACACTGAAGCTTTCTTT. Translated: CASSQAPGQNTEAFF.

This clonotype was detected only a few times. This sequence joins TRBV12-3 or TRBV12-4 and TRBJ2-5; 8 positions agree with TRBD1. The V segment lost 3 bases and the J segment 4 bases; nucleotides outside the gene matches: 7. The CDR3 loop spans 15 amino acids. The DNA for the CDR3 is TGTGCCAGCAGTTTCAACCAGGGGGCGGGAGAGACCCAGTACTTC. It codes for CASSFNQGAGETQYF.

This clonotype was seen many times. The rearrangement joins TRBV2 to TRBJ1-3; TRBD1 matches at 7 bases. The V and J ends lost 3 bases and 0 bases, in that order; junction bases with no gene match: 5. The CDR3 loop spans 16 amino acids. In germline, CDR1 is SNHLY, CDR2 FYNNEI. The CDR3 spells CASSDGTANSGNTIYF. CDR3 bases: TGTGCCAGCAGTGATGGGACAGCCAACTCTGGAAACACCATATATTTT.

This clonotype occurred many times. The CDR3 coding sequence is TGTGCCAGTAGTATAGGAGGCCAGAGCACAGATACGCAGTATTTT. Protein: CASSIGGQSTDTQYF. The chain couples TRBV19 to TRBJ2-3; D is ambiguous. The CDR3 contains 15 residues. From germline, CDR1 is LNHDA and CDR2 SQIVND (reference sequence). Trimming shortened V by 1 base and J by 0 bases, and 8 bases separated the two germline ends.

This clonotype was detected many times. The genes are TRBV5-1 and TRBJ2-1, with D possibly TRBD1 on 6 matching bases. The germline CDR1 and CDR2 sequences are SGHRS and YFSETQ. The CDR3 is 16 amino acids. Between the trimmed V and J ends, which lost 3 bases and 9 bases, there was a span of 22 bases. This chain's CDR3 is CASSSHPVGGFSEQFF. In DNA, the CDR3 is TGCGCCAGCAGCTCCCATCCCGTAGGGGGTTTTAGTGAGCAGTTCTTC.

This clonotype was counted ten times or more. The rearrangement uses TRBV24-1 and TRBJ1-3, with D unresolved. Trimming removed 3 bases at V and 10 bases at J, with 9 bases between. This CDR3 is built from 12 residues. Germline V CDR1 and CDR2: KGHDR, SFDVKD. CDR3 bases: TGTGCCACCAGTGATCCCTCGGGGACCATATATTTT. Its translation: CATSDPSGTIYF.